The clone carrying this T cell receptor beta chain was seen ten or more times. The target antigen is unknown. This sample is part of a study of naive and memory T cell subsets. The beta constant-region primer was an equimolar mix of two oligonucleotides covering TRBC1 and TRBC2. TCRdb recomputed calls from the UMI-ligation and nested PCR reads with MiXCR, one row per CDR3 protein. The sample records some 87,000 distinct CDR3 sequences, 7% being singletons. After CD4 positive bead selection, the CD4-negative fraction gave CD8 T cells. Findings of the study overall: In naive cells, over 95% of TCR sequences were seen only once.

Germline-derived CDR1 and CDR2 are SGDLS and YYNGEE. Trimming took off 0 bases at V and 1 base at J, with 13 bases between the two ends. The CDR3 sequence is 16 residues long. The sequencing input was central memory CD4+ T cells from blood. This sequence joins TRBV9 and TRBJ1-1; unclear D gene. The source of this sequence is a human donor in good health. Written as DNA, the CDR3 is TGTGCCAGCAGCGTAGGACCCAGCCCGGGGAACACTGAAGCTTTCTTT. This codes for CASSVGPSPGNTEAFF. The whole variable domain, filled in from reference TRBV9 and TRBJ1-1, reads DSGVTQTPKHLITATGQRVTLRCSPRSGDLSVYWYQQSLDQGLQFLIQYYNGEERAKGNILERFSAQQFPDLHSELNLSSLELGDSALYFCASSVGPSPGNTEAFFGQGTRLTVV.